This T cell receptor beta chain was observed in a study of cytomegalovirus exposure and HLA in healthy donors. Researchers ran the PCR with 60 Vbeta and 13 Jbeta primers. The repertoire was sequenced with immunoSEQ multiplex PCR; TCRdb's copy has only in-frame clones and lacks some. This listing includes about 91,000 clones. V lost 0 bases and J 5 bases, leaving 13 bases between the germline ends. The CDR3 consists of 15 residues. The V gene's germline CDR1 is LNHNV and CDR2 YYDKDF (reference sequence). A remark on this clone: The antigen is not known.

Findings and limits, study-wide: Later work found most CMV-associated TCR beta chains apparently HLA-restricted. Investigators reported approximately 150 TCR beta chains as tied to cytomegalovirus.

The source is a woman aged 25 to 45 in good health and CMV-seronegative. Source material: PBMCs. The chain combines TRBV15 with TRBJ2-5; D unresolved. The CDR3 coding sequence is TGTGCCACCAGCAGAGATCAATACGGTTATGAGACCCAGTACTTC. It is translated as CATSRDQYGYETQYF.